These 18 T cell receptor beta chains came from one sample sequenced in a study of type 1 regulatory T cells. A single record per CDR3 protein comes from TCRdb applying MiXCR to the reads. The table includes approximately 90,000 distinct CDR3 sequences, roughly 28% detected once. Sequenced material: CD4+ T cells, either the whole sample or a sorted fraction (not recorded which). Receptor source: a human donor in good health.

The V and J genes are TRBV19 and TRBJ2-6, with D perhaps TRBD2 (6 bases). The CDR3 runs 17 residues. Germline V gives CDR1 LNHDA, CDR2 SQIVND (reference sequence). The V gene lost 7 bases and the J gene lost 4 bases, with 20 bases spanning the gap. The DNA of the CDR3 is TGTGCCAGTATGTGGAAGGGAGGAACGGGAGGGGCCAACGTCCTGACTTTC. Protein sequence: CASMWKGGTGGANVLTF. The full variable domain, rest sourced from reference TRBV19 and TRBJ2-6, is DGGITQSPKYLFRKEGQNVTLSCEQNLNHDAMYWYRQDPGQGLRLIYYSQIVNDFQKGDIAEGYSVSREKKESFPLTVTSAQKNPTAFYLCASMWKGGTGGANVLTFGAGSRLTVL.

J is TRBJ2-7 and V is TRBV7-2, with 9 bases matching TRBD2. The junction had 6 bases not matched to a gene; V was cut back by 1 base and J by 2 bases. The CDR3 spans 16 residues. CDR1 and CDR2 from the germline V gene are SGHTA and FQGNSA. The DNA of the CDR3 is TGTGCCAGCAGCTTAGTAAGGGCGGGAGGGACCTACGAGCAGTACTTC. This codes for CASSLVRAGGTYEQYF. Filled out from reference TRBV7-2 and TRBJ2-7, the complete variable domain reads GAGVSQSPSNKVTEKGKDVELRCDPISGHTALYWYRQSLGQGLEFLIYFQGNSAPDKSGLPSDRFSAERTGGSVSTLTIQRTQQEDSAVYLCASSLVRAGGTYEQYFGPGTRLTVT.

The CDR3 is CASSQGGTNTGELFF. The CDR3 bases are TGCGCCAGCAGCCAGGGCGGGACGAACACCGGGGAGCTGTTTTTT. V usage is TRBV4-3 and J usage is TRBJ2-2; D may be TRBD2 (6 bases). V was cut by 3 bases and J by 0 bases, with 8 bases left in between. CDR3 size: 15 residues. CDR1 and CDR2 (germline): LGHNA, YSLEER.

The chain couples TRBV11-2 to TRBJ2-3, with D tentatively TRBD1 or TRBD2 (6 bases each). The CDR3 is made up of 15 amino acids. Germline values: CDR1 SGHAT, CDR2 FQNNGV. Trimming took off 2 bases at V and 1 base at J, with 10 bases between the two ends. The CDR3 DNA reads TGTGCCAGCAGCTTAAGGGGGGACGGCACAGATACGCAGTATTTT. Residues: CASSLRGDGTDTQYF.

The chain is built from TRBV6-5 and TRBJ2-3; 10 nucleotides agree with TRBD2. This CDR3 has 14 amino acids. V trimming: 5 bases; J trimming: 5 bases; junction bases outside the gene matches: 4. Germline CDR1 MNHEY, CDR2 SVGAGI. The CDR3 protein is CASSASGRVDTQYF. The CDR3 DNA reads as TGTGCCAGCAGTGCCAGCGGGAGGGTAGATACGCAGTATTTT.

The chain couples TRBV28 to TRBJ2-7, with a weak D call TRBD1 (5 bases). Trimming removed 4 bases from V and 0 bases from J, with 19 bases in between. Germline V lookup: CDR1 MDHEN, CDR2 SYDVKM. There are 17 residues in the CDR3. CDR3 nucleotides: TGTGCCAGCAGTTCCCCGCCTCTGACAGTGTTCTCCTACGAGCAGTACTTC. This encodes CASSSPPLTVFSYEQYF.

This clonotype was counted once. At one end, the junction sequence differs from germline, possibly due to a read error. The V gene is TRBV12-3 or TRBV12-4, the J gene TRBJ2-7; 8 nucleotides agree with TRBD1. The CDR3 totals 14 residues. The CDR3 spells CASSLRTGSPVKYF. In nucleotides, the CDR3 is TGCGCCAGCAGTTTACGGACAGGGTCCCCTGTAAAGTACTTC.

The rearrangement joins TRBV7-2 to TRBJ2-3; maybe TRBD1 (6 bases). Trimming removed 5 bases at V and 6 bases at J, with 15 bases between. CDR1 SGHTA and CDR2 FQGNSA come from the germline V gene. This CDR3 has 14 amino acids. CDR3 nucleotide sequence: TGTGCCAGCAGCCAATTTCAGGGGCCGGATACGCAGTATTTT. This sequence encodes CASSQFQGPDTQYF.

The chain links TRBV12-3 or TRBV12-4 to TRBJ1-2; unclear D gene. This CDR3 has 14 amino acids. V lost 0 bases, J lost 4 bases, and 9 bases lay in between. The CDR3: CASSLATAFYGYTF. Written as DNA, the CDR3 is TGTGCCAGCAGTTTAGCGACGGCCTTCTATGGCTACACCTTC.

This clonotype was detected only a few times. The chain is built from TRBV29-1 and TRBJ2-7; unclear D gene. V was shortened by 4 bases and J by 7 bases, with 8 bases between the two germline ends. CDR3 length equals 10 residues. Germline V gives CDR1 SQVTM, CDR2 ANQGSEA. CDR3 sequence (DNA): TGCAGCGTTGGGTCGACTGAGCAGTACTTC. This encodes CSVGSTEQYF.

The chain recombines TRBV7-8 with TRBJ2-7; D ambiguous. Per the germline V gene, CDR1 is SGHVS and CDR2 is FQNEAQ. Trimming took 4 bases from V and 5 from J, leaving 21 bases between them. The CDR3 is made up of 16 amino acids. The CDR3 loop reads CASSSRRALVTHEQYF. CDR3 DNA: TGTGCCAGCAGCTCCCGCCGGGCCCTAGTCACCCACGAGCAGTACTTC. Supplemented by reference TRBV7-8 and TRBJ2-7, the full variable domain reads GAGVSQSPRYKVAKRGQDVALRCDPISGHVSLFWYQQALGQGPEFLTYFQNEAQLDKSGLPSDRFFAERPEGSVSTLKIQRTQQEDSAVYLCASSSRRALVTHEQYFGPGTRLTVT.

A word on this clonotype: One end of the junction is discordant with germline, which a read error may explain. V usage is TRBV6-6 and J usage is TRBJ2-7; D is unclear. The CDR3 is made up of 12 amino acids. CDR1 is MNHNY, CDR2 SVGAGI, per germline (reference sequence). The CDR3 loop is CASSYDVYELYF. CDR3 bases: TGTGCCAGCAGTTACGACGTCTACGAGCTGTACTTC.

Only a few counts were recorded for this clonotype. V gene TRBV20-1 combines with J gene TRBJ2-7, with 8 bases fitting TRBD1. This CDR3 is built from 13 residues. The germline V gene encodes CDR1 DFQATT and CDR2 SNEGSKA (reference sequence). The V segment lost 2 bases and the J segment 6 bases; nucleotides outside the gene matches: 6. Here the CDR3 reads CSARPTGGLEQYF. In nucleotides, the CDR3 is TGCAGTGCTAGACCTACAGGGGGTCTCGAGCAGTACTTC.

This chain links TRBV7-9 with TRBJ2-2, with 9 bases lining up with TRBD1. The V gene end was trimmed by 4 bases and the J gene end by 8 bases; junction bases not matched to a gene: 8. Germline V gives CDR1 SEHNR, CDR2 FQNEAQ (reference sequence). The CDR3 loop spans 15 amino acids. Written as DNA, the CDR3 is TGTGCCAGCAGCTCCGGACAGGGGATCGCAGGGGAGCTGTTTTTT. This sequence encodes CASSSGQGIAGELFF.

The chain's CDR3 is CSVGGYGTEAFF. The CDR3 nucleotides read TGCAGCGTTGGCGGATACGGCACTGAAGCTTTCTTT. The chain combines TRBV29-1 with TRBJ1-1; D is uncertain. The germline CDR1 and CDR2 sequences are SQVTM and ANQGSEA. CDR3 length equals 12 residues. The ends were cut back, 4 bases at V and 4 bases at J, with 10 bases in the middle.

The genes are TRBV29-1 and TRBJ2-4; D gene uncertain. Trimming took 3 bases from V and 1 from J, leaving 13 bases between them. The CDR3 is made up of 15 amino acids. Germline V gives CDR1 SQVTM, CDR2 ANQGSEA. The CDR3 here is CSVEGQTQAKNIQYF. The CDR3 nucleotides are TGCAGCGTTGAGGGTCAGACACAGGCCAAAAACATTCAGTACTTC.

The V gene is TRBV6-2 or TRBV6-3, the J gene TRBJ2-7, with 8 bases aligning to TRBD1. Germline loops: CDR1 MNHEY, CDR2 SVGEGT. V shed 0 bases and J 5 bases; nucleotides not matched to a gene: 3. The CDR3 is made up of 14 amino acids. CDR3 bases: TGTGCCAGCAGTTACTCGACAGGGGCGGACGAGCAGTACTTC. It is translated as CASSYSTGADEQYF.

The CDR3 reads CASRSLNPYEQYF. In DNA, the CDR3 is TGTGCCAGCAGGTCACTTAACCCCTACGAGCAGTACTTC. The chain joins TRBV28 to TRBJ2-7; no firm D call. This CDR3 is built from 13 residues. Per germline, CDR1 MDHEN and CDR2 SYDVKM. V lost 6 bases and J lost 2, with 11 bases in between.